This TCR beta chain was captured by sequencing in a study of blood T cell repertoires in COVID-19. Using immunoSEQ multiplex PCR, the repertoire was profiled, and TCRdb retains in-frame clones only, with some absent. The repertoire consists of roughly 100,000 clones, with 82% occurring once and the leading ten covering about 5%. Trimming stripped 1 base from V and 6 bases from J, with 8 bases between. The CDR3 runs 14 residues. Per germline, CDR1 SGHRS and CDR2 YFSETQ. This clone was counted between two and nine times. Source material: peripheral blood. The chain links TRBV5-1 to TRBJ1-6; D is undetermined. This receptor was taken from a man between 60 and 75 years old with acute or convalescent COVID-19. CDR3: CASSLSGPNSPLHF. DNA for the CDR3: TGCGCCAGCAGCTTGTCGGGTCCTAATTCACCCCTCCACTTT.